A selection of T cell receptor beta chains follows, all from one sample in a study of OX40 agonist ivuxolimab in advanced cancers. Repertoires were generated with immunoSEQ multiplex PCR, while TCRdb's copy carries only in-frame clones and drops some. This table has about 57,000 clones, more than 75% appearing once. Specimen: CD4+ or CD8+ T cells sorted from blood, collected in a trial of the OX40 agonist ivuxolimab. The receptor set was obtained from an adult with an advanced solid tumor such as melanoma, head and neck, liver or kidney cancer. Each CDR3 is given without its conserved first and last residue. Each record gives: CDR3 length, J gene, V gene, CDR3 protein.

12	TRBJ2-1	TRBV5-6	ASSSRQGYNEQF
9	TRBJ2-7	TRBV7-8	ASSTGFEQY
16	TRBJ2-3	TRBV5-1	ASSLAVYSDRGTDTQY
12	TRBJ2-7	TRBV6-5	ASRRGQVSHEQY
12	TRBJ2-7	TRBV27	ASGRSGQTYEQY
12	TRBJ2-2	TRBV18	ASSPQGATGELF
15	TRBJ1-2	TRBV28	ASSRPRDVGANYGYT
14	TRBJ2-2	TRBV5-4	ASSWLAGAGTGELF
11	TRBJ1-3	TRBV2	ASWKGSGNTIY
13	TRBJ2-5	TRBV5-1	ASSTGYGNQETQY
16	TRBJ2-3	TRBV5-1	ASSSLSSGRASTDTQY
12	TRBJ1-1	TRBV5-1	ASSLQGSNTEAF
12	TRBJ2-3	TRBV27	ASSLLAIPDTQY
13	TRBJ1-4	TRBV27	ASRSPGTGVEKLF
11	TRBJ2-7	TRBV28	ASRGVGPYEQY
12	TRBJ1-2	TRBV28	ASSPDRANYGYT
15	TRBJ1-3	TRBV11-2	ASSLDGAGFSGNTIY
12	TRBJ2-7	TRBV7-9	ASSLVSQGHEQY
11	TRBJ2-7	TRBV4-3	ASSRTGADEQY
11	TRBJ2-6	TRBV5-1	ASSPGGANVLT
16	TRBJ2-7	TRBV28	ASKLRSGTYRAPYEQY
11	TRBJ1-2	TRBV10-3	AISETGSYGYT
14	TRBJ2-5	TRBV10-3	AISESATNTLGTQY
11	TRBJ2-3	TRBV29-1	SVMGQGPDTQY
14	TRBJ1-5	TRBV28	ASSFKTWGAGQPQH
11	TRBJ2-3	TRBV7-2	ASSLESTDTQY